These 30 T cell receptor beta chains came from one sample sequenced in a study of T-cell memory formation after mild COVID-19. TCRdb fed the 5' RACE reads into MiXCR, producing one record per CDR3 protein. The sample consists of just over 300,000 distinct CDR3 sequences, approximately 19% of them appearing once. Sequenced input: PBMCs or a T cell subset sorted from them (not recorded which). The receptor set was obtained from a young man who had mild COVID-19 (a few samples of this study predate the infection). Cell type and time point are not known.

This clonotype was picked up a small number of times. In nucleotides, the CDR3 is TGCGCCAGCAGCTTGGCGGGTAACGAGCAGTACGTC. Its protein is CASSLAGNEQYV. V usage is TRBV5-1 and J usage is TRBJ2-7; unclear D gene. This CDR3 region has 12 residues. V lost 0 bases, J lost 5 bases, and 6 bases lay in between. Germline CDR1 reads SGHRS; CDR2 reads YFSETQ.

This clonotype was seen a few times. The chain links TRBV25-1 to TRBJ1-1; the D gene is possibly TRBD1 (5 bases). Germline V gene data show CDR1 as MGHDK and CDR2 as SYGVNS. The CDR3 is 15 amino acids. Trimming left V 3 bases short and J 0 bases short, with 11 bases between. The chain's CDR3 is CASSEAGSMNTEAFF. The CDR3 bases are TGTGCCAGCAGTGAGGCAGGGAGCATGAACACTGAAGCTTTCTTT. Complete variable domain (other parts from reference TRBV25-1 and TRBJ1-1): EADIYQTPRYLVIGTGKKITLECSQTMGHDKMYWYQQDPGMELHLIHYSYGVNSTEKGDLSSESTVSRIRTEHFPLTLESARPSHTSQYLCASSEAGSMNTEAFFGQGTRLTVV.

The CDR3 protein is CAWSQLYRGEAFF. As DNA, the CDR3 is TGTGCCTGGAGCCAACTTTACAGGGGAGAAGCTTTCTTT. This chain uses TRBV30 with TRBJ1-1, with 7 bases aligning to TRBD1. The CDR3 sequence is 13 residues long. Germline V CDR1 and CDR2: GTSNPN, SVGIG (reference sequence). With 3 bases clipped from V and 8 bases from J, the junction kept 9 bases outside the gene matches. Full variable domain (rest looked up from reference TRBV30 and TRBJ1-1): SQTIHQWPATLVQPVGSPLSLECTVEGTSNPNLYWYRQAAGRGLQLLFYSVGIGQISSEVPQNLSASRPQDRQFILSSKKLLLSDSGFYLCAWSQLYRGEAFFGQGTRLTVV.

The table lists this clonotype with a few counts. This chain uses TRBV9 with TRBJ2-7; the match to TRBD2 covers 8 bases. Germline loops: CDR1 SGDLS, CDR2 YYNGEE. J was trimmed by 5 bases and V by 2 bases; bases with no gene match: 12. The CDR3 sequence is 16 residues long. Here the CDR3 reads CASSVGGGHPKDEQYF. For the CDR3, the DNA is TGTGCCAGCAGCGTTGGCGGGGGGCACCCCAAGGACGAGCAGTACTTC.

The chain is built from TRBV5-1 and TRBJ1-1; no reliable D call. Trimming pared 3 bases from V and 3 bases from J, leaving 9 bases between. The V gene's germline CDR1 is SGHRS and CDR2 YFSETQ. The CDR3 covers 13 residues. The CDR3 is CASSSTEYTEAFF. CDR3 coding DNA: TGCGCCAGCAGCTCCACGGAATACACTGAAGCTTTCTTT.

The chain is built from TRBV12-3 or TRBV12-4 and TRBJ1-1, with D unresolved. CDR3 length: 14 amino acids. V gave up 3 bases and J gave up 4 bases, with 12 bases separating them. Here the CDR3 reads CASSFGREATEAFF. The CDR3 DNA sequence: TGTGCCAGCAGTTTTGGTCGTGAGGCCACTGAAGCTTTCTTT.

The chain is built from TRBV12-3 or TRBV12-4 and TRBJ2-2; 7 bases are a match to TRBD1. The V and J ends lost 4 bases and 2 bases, in that order; junction bases with no gene match: 4. This CDR3 spans 15 amino acids. The CDR3 reads CASSSSGGNTGELFF. CDR3 nucleotides: TGTGCCAGCAGTTCGTCAGGGGGAAACACCGGGGAGCTGTTTTTT.

The gene calls are TRBV27 and TRBJ1-2, with D hard to call. The V gene lost 6 bases and the J gene lost 2 bases, with 13 bases spanning the gap. The CDR3 has 14 amino acids. Germline V gene sequence: CDR1 MNHEY, CDR2 SMNVEV (reference sequence). CDR3 nucleotide sequence: TGTGCCAGCAGCCCAGGAGTACGCAACTATGGCTACACCTTC. Its translation: CASSPGVRNYGYTF.

This clonotype was seen more than once but under ten times. The chain links TRBV15 to TRBJ2-5; D is possibly TRBD1 (5 bases). This CDR3 is 14 amino acids long. Germline values: CDR1 LNHNV, CDR2 YYDKDF (reference sequence). Trimming left V 6 bases short and J 4 bases short, with 15 bases between. Written as DNA, the CDR3 is TGTGCCACCAGGCCGGACACCGGACGAGAGACCCAGTACTTC. Its translation: CATRPDTGRETQYF.

The V call is TRBV7-2, the J call TRBJ2-3, with D perhaps TRBD1 (6 bases). The V gene lost 7 bases and the J gene lost 4 bases, with 12 bases spanning the gap. Germline V CDR1 and CDR2: SGHTA, FQGNSA. This CDR3 comprises 13 residues. This CDR3 is CASNKGVADTQYF. The DNA of the CDR3 is TGTGCCAGCAATAAGGGGGTGGCAGATACGCAGTATTTT.

The CDR3 region has the DNA TGCGCCAGCAGCCAAGCCTGGGGACAGGGGCCCGGAAACACCATATATTTT. Its translation is CASSQAWGQGPGNTIYF. The V gene is TRBV4-1, the J gene TRBJ1-3; TRBD1 aligns across 10 bases. The germline V gene has CDR1 MGHRA and CDR2 YSYEKL. Trimming at V came to 1 base and at J to 4 bases, leaving 7 bases not matched to a gene. The CDR3 sequence is 17 residues long.

This clonotype was observed a few times. The chain has TRBV7-9 and TRBJ2-7; 7 bases fit TRBD1. Germline assignment: CDR1 SEHNR and CDR2 FQNEAQ (reference sequence). Unmatched junction bases numbered 3, after V lost 4 bases and J lost 3 bases. The CDR3 consists of 13 residues. CDR3 sequence: CASSSGTDYEQYV. The DNA of the CDR3 is TGTGCCAGCAGCTCCGGGACAGACTACGAGCAGTACGTC.

This chain joins TRBV24-1 and TRBJ2-5, with D perhaps matching TRBD1 (6 bases). With 9 bases removed from V and 5 bases from J, the gap between germline ends came to 18 bases. The CDR3 runs to 14 residues. Germline CDR1 KGHDR, CDR2 SFDVKD. CDR3 coding DNA: TGTGCCACCTTGAGGATAGCGAGGGGGGAGACCCAGTACTTC. It specifies CATLRIARGETQYF.

This clonotype was counted a few times. The CDR3 loop reads CASSPAGSTDTQYF. CDR3 nucleotide sequence: TGTGCCAGCAGTCCAGCGGGGAGCACAGATACGCAGTATTTT. This chain joins TRBV6-5 and TRBJ2-3, with 7 bases that match TRBD2. CDR3 size: 14 residues. The J segment lost 0 bases and the V segment lost 5 bases, leaving 2 bases of the junction unmatched. Per the germline V gene, CDR1 is MNHEY and CDR2 is SVGAGI.

This chain connects TRBV6-5 to TRBJ1-6; D gene ambiguous. V shed 2 bases and J shed 6 bases, with 8 bases lying between them. The V gene's germline CDR1 is MNHEY and CDR2 SVGAGI. The CDR3 consists of 14 residues. The chain's CDR3 is CASSYRAANSPLHF. For the CDR3, the DNA is TGTGCCAGCAGTTACCGGGCCGCTAATTCACCCCTCCACTTT.

This clonotype was seen a handful of times. This sequence joins TRBV7-2 and TRBJ1-2; D gene unclear. CDR3 length: 14 amino acids. The germline gives CDR1 SGHTA, CDR2 FQGNSA. Between the trimmed V and J ends, which lost 0 bases and 8 bases, there was a span of 13 bases. The CDR3 DNA sequence: TGTGCCAGCAGCTTAGCGCCCGGCCCGCCCGGCTACACCTTC. It codes for CASSLAPGPPGYTF.

This clonotype has only a few counts. The junction and the germline gene differ at one end; a read error may be behind it. CDR3 loop: CASSHGVGLRPEVFF. The DNA of the CDR3 is TGTGCCAGCAGCCACGGGGTGGGTCTACGCCCGGAGGTGTTTTTT. This chain joins TRBV2 and TRBJ2-2; TRBD2 is a possible D gene (5 bases). Germline values: CDR1 SNHLY, CDR2 FYNNEI. The CDR3 spans 15 residues.

The rearrangement joins TRBV7-9 to TRBJ1-4; a possible D gene is TRBD1 (5 bases). The CDR3 sequence is 18 residues long. Between the trimmed V and J ends, which lost 1 base and 0 bases, there was a span of 15 bases. Germline V CDR1 and CDR2: SEHNR, FQNEAQ (reference sequence). This chain's CDR3 is CASSLVGAVTATNEKLFF. CDR3 DNA sequence: TGTGCCAGCAGCTTAGTAGGGGCAGTTACCGCAACTAATGAAAAACTGTTTTTT.

This clonotype has a handful of counts. The chain employs TRBV2 and TRBJ2-4; 8 bases map to TRBD1. The CDR3 consists of 15 residues. Germline V gene sequence: CDR1 SNHLY, CDR2 FYNNEI. The J segment lost 0 bases and the V segment lost 8 bases, leaving 6 bases of the junction unmatched. CDR3 loop: CASQDRGGAKNIQYF. DNA of the CDR3: TGTGCCAGCCAAGACAGGGGAGGAGCCAAAAACATTCAGTACTTC.

V usage is TRBV7-3 and J usage is TRBJ1-6, with a weak D call TRBD1 (6 bases). The CDR3 runs 15 residues. Germline V gene lookup returns CDR1 SGHTA and CDR2 FQGTGA. The ends were cut back, 4 bases at V and 13 bases at J, with 20 bases in the middle. The CDR3 DNA is TGTGCCAGCAGCTCCCCGTCGGGGGGCCGCTTCCCCCTCCACTTT. This translates into CASSSPSGGRFPLHF.

The chain combines TRBV2 with TRBJ1-4, with 7 bases aligning to TRBD1. The V segment lost 7 bases and the J segment 8 bases; nucleotides outside the gene matches: 7. Germline V gene data show CDR1 as SNHLY and CDR2 as FYNNEI. This CDR3 region has 13 residues. CDR3 bases: TGTGCCAGCATGGAGGGGGCAAGGGAAAAACTGTTTTTT. It yields the protein CASMEGAREKLFF.

This clonotype has more than one count but fewer than ten. The chain employs TRBV20-1 and TRBJ2-5; 14 bases align to TRBD2. Germline CDR1 DFQATT, CDR2 SNEGSKA (reference sequence). The CDR3 is 17 residues long. V was pared by 6 bases and J by 5 bases, with 14 bases of the junction left unmatched. The DNA of the CDR3 is TGCAGTGCCAGCAGACTAGCGGGGGGGCTATCGGAGGAGACCCAGTACTTC. Protein product: CSASRLAGGLSEETQYF.

This clonotype has more than one count but fewer than ten. The rearrangement links TRBV9 to TRBJ2-2; 8 bases agree with TRBD2. Germline V gene data show CDR1 as SGDLS and CDR2 as YYNGEE. CDR3 size: 14 residues. Unmatched junction bases numbered 7, after V lost 6 bases and J lost 6 bases. The CDR3 here is CASTSGGRAGELFF. The CDR3 nucleotides are TGTGCCAGCACCAGCGGGGGAAGGGCCGGGGAGCTGTTTTTT.

The table lists this clonotype with a few counts. This rearrangement joins TRBV15 to TRBJ1-2; 7 nucleotides line up with TRBD1. The trim removed 0 bases at V and 4 bases at J, leaving 2 bases unmatched. The CDR3 extends over 14 amino acids. Germline V gene data show CDR1 as LNHNV and CDR2 as YYDKDF (reference sequence). CDR3 protein: CATSREAGGYGYTF. The CDR3 coding sequence is TGTGCCACCAGCAGAGAGGCAGGGGGCTATGGCTACACCTTC.

The chain links TRBV3-1 to TRBJ1-1; no clear D gene. V lost 7 bases to trimming and J lost 4 bases, with 13 bases between them. Germline CDR1 and CDR2: LGHDT and YNNKEL (reference sequence). The CDR3 loop spans 13 amino acids. The CDR3: CASTRSSPTEAFF. Written as DNA, the CDR3 is TGTGCCAGCACCCGGTCTTCCCCCACTGAAGCTTTCTTT.

This clonotype was counted only a few times. The chain couples TRBV6-5 to TRBJ1-2, with 11 bases fitting TRBD1. Germline V gene lookup returns CDR1 MNHEY and CDR2 SVGAGI. The length of the CDR3 is 15 residues. J gave up 5 bases and V 5 bases, and 7 bases lay outside the gene matches. CDR3 sequence (DNA): TGTGCCAGCAGTCCTGGACAGGGGGCGTGGTATGGCTACACCTTC. It codes for CASSPGQGAWYGYTF.

The chain recombines TRBV28 with TRBJ2-5; possibly TRBD1 for D (5 bases). V lost 6 bases to trimming and J lost 4 bases, with 21 bases between them. CDR3 length: 16 residues. CDR1 MDHEN and CDR2 SYDVKM come from the germline V gene. CDR3 amino acids: CASRARQRNFRETQYF. As DNA, the CDR3 is TGTGCCAGCAGGGCCCGACAGCGTAATTTTCGAGAGACCCAGTACTTC.

The chain joins TRBV7-6 to TRBJ2-2; D remains ambiguous. V lost 4 bases and J lost 2, with 8 bases in between. Germline V CDR1 and CDR2: SGHVS, FNYEAQ. The CDR3 is 14 residues long. The CDR3 DNA sequence: TGTGCCAGCAGCTCGTCAGGAAACACCGGGGAGCTGTTTTTT. This codes for CASSSSGNTGELFF.

The rearrangement joins TRBV4-1 to TRBJ1-6, with D hard to call. Germline-derived CDR1 and CDR2 are MGHRA and YSYEKL. Between the trimmed V and J ends, which lost 1 base and 7 bases, there was a span of 11 bases. This CDR3 spans 15 amino acids. The CDR3 spells CASSQVTGFNSPLHF. The CDR3 nucleotides read TGCGCCAGCAGCCAAGTTACGGGGTTCAATTCACCCCTCCACTTT.

This sequence joins TRBV10-3 and TRBJ2-2; D remains unclear. V was trimmed by 10 bases and J by 3 bases, leaving 15 bases between them. From germline, CDR1 is ENHRY and CDR2 SYGVKD. CDR3 length equals 14 residues. The CDR3 DNA reads as TGTGCCAGCAAGAGAACAGAGGACACCGGGGAGCTGTTTTTT. It codes for CASKRTEDTGELFF.